These 4 T cell receptor beta chains were sequenced from one sample in a study of T cells in Graves' hyperthyroidism and ophthalmopathy. Amplification targeted TCR beta CDR3 regions from RNA transcripts. RT-PCR in the first round (using the HTBI primer set) targeted the TCR CDR3. MiXCR, run by TCRdb on the multiplex PCR reads, gives a single entry per CDR3 protein. Altogether more than 550,000 distinct CDR3 sequences are present, just under 45% being singletons, with the ten largest covering about 7%. Sequenced sample: peripheral blood or thyroid tissue (not recorded which). The receptors were gathered from an adult man with Graves' disease, either hyperthyroidism or ophthalmopathy (not recorded which).

Details on this clonotype: An end of the junction differs from the germline gene, which may be a read error. The V call is TRBV7-9, the J call TRBJ2-5; 16 nucleotides match TRBD2. CDR1 SEHNR and CDR2 FQNEAQ come from the germline V gene (reference sequence). The CDR3 has 16 residues. The CDR3 sequence is CASSLGTSGRAETQYF. In DNA form, the CDR3 reads TGCGCCAGCAGCTTGGGGACTAGCGGGAGGGCCGAGACCCAGTACTTC.

Comments on this clonotype: It is likely a read error, because the conserved phenylalanine at the end of the CDR3 is missing. The DNA is omitted, as the CDR3 cannot be located on it reliably, and the CDR3 follows TCRdb's listing. The chain couples TRBV2 to TRBJ2-2; the table's D call of TRBD1 was not tested on the DNA. The CDR3 adds up to 11 amino acids, both ends counted. The germline CDR1 and CDR2 sequences are SNHLY and FYNNEI. The CDR3 region is CASSEEENRGR.

CDR3: CASTSGSDEQFF. In DNA, the CDR3 is TGTGCCAGCACGAGCGGGAGCGATGAGCAGTTCTTC. The chain uses TRBV11-2 and TRBJ2-7; TRBD2 agrees at 8 bases. The J call may be in error: the DNA end matches TRBJ2-1 better. Germline V gene data show CDR1 as SGHAT and CDR2 as FQNNGV. The CDR3 consists of 12 residues.

This clonotype was counted ten times or more. CDR3 amino acids: CASSQSGSHQPQHF. CDR3 nucleotide sequence: TGTGCCAGCAGCCAATCAGGGTCACATCAGCCCCAGCATTTT. The J gene is TRBJ1-5, the V gene TRBV7-8; TRBD1 is a possible D gene (5 bases). This CDR3 has 14 amino acids. V was shortened by 5 bases and J by 5 bases, with 13 bases between the two germline ends. Germline lookup yields CDR1 SGHVS and CDR2 FQNEAQ.